These T cell receptor beta chains were read from a single sample in a study of shared clonotypes between healthy human individuals. This table comes from immunoSEQ multiplex PCR, and its TCRdb copy is limited to in-frame clones, with some not included. This table has 1.5 million to 2.5 million clones, just under 95% appearing once. The specimen was naive CD8+ T cells sorted from blood. Receptor source: a man aged 18 to 29 in good health. Each CDR3 is given with its conserved first and last residue. D genes are given only for firm matches. Rows give clone size only sometimes, using once, few, many, or a class for an expanded clone.

V gene	D gene	J gene	clone size	CDR3 protein	CDR3 DNA
TRBV25-1	TRBD1	TRBJ2-1	NA	CASTDRGRYNEQFF	TGTGCCAGCACGGACAGGGGTCGGTACAATGAGCAGTTCTTC
TRBV5-6	TRBD1	TRBJ1-2	NA	CASSWIEGQGSYGYTF	TGTGCCAGCAGCTGGATAGAAGGACAGGGGAGCTATGGCTACACCTTC
TRBV7-2	NA	TRBJ1-5	once	CASTFGGQGVQPQHF	TGTGCCAGCACGTTCGGCGGGCAAGGCGTTCAGCCCCAGCATTTT
TRBV25-1	NA	TRBJ2-3	once	CASSSNRRDTQYF	TGTGCCAGCAGTAGCAACCGGCGGGATACGCAGTATTTT
TRBV30	NA	TRBJ1-1	NA	CAWSVTSNTEAFF	TGTGCCTGGAGTGTGACGTCAAACACTGAAGCTTTCTTT
TRBV4-1	NA	TRBJ2-7	NA	CASSSAHSYEQYF	TGCGCCAGCAGCTCGGCGCATTCCTACGAGCAGTACTTC
TRBV19	NA	TRBJ1-1	NA	CASSIPDWTFF	TGTGCCAGTAGTATCCCGGATTGGACTTTCTTT
TRBV6-1	NA	TRBJ2-5	NA	CASSIWVLAQETQYF	TGTGCCAGCAGTATTTGGGTGCTAGCCCAAGAGACCCAGTACTTC
TRBV14	NA	TRBJ1-5	NA	CASSQDSLTERGQPQHF	TGTGCCAGCAGCCAAGATTCTCTAACAGAGAGGGGGCAGCCCCAGCATTTT
TRBV13	TRBD1	TRBJ2-7	NA	CASSGPGQGIPHEQYF	TGTGCCAGCAGCGGGCCGGGACAGGGAATCCCGCACGAGCAGTACTTC
TRBV19	TRBD1	TRBJ1-6	NA	CASSISGTDAGNSPLHF	TGTGCCAGTAGTATATCCGGGACAGACGCCGGGAATTCACCCCTCCACTTT
TRBV5-6	NA	TRBJ2-2	NA	CASNWGVGTGELFF	TGTGCCAGCAACTGGGGCGTAGGTACCGGGGAGCTGTTTTTT
TRBV4-3	TRBD1	TRBJ1-4	NA	CASSPREGALEKLFF	TGCGCCAGCAGCCCCCGGGAGGGGGCGTTAGAAAAACTGTTTTTT
TRBV2	NA	TRBJ1-1	NA	CASTWGEENTEAFF	TGTGCCAGCACGTGGGGCGAAGAGAACACTGAAGCTTTCTTT
TRBV5-4	TRBD1	TRBJ1-4	NA	CASSTDRTNEKLFF	TGTGCCAGCAGCACGGACAGGACGAATGAAAAACTGTTTTTT
TRBV7-9	NA	TRBJ1-1	NA	CASSLPPGEDTEAFF	TGTGCCAGCAGCTTGCCCCCCGGGGAGGACACTGAAGCTTTCTTT
TRBV10-1	NA	TRBJ2-1	NA	CASSEKPLEGVYNEQFF	TGCGCCAGCAGTGAGAAGCCCCTCGAGGGGGTCTACAATGAGCAGTTCTTC
TRBV27	NA	TRBJ1-5	NA	CASSTRDQPQHF	TGTGCCAGTTCCACCCGGGATCAGCCCCAGCATTTT
TRBV4-1	TRBD1	TRBJ2-3	NA	CASSQDFVQGVDTQYF	TGCGCCAGCAGCCAAGATTTCGTACAGGGGGTGGATACGCAGTATTTT
TRBV6-5	NA	TRBJ2-2	NA	CASSYYLGDTGELFF	TGTGCCAGCAGTTACTACTTGGGGGACACCGGGGAGCTGTTTTTT
TRBV27	TRBD1	TRBJ1-2	NA	CASSGQGFYGYTF	TGTGCCAGCTCTGGACAGGGCTTCTATGGCTACACCTTC
TRBV6-5	NA	TRBJ1-1	once	CASSYGSNTEAFF	TGTGCCAGCAGTTACGGGTCTAACACTGAAGCTTTCTTT
TRBV30	NA	TRBJ1-1	once	CAWSPDWNTEAFF	TGTGCCTGGAGCCCGGACTGGAACACTGAAGCTTTCTTT
TRBV27	TRBD1	TRBJ2-7	NA	CASSLSAGGEQYF	TGTGCCAGCAGTTTATCGGCAGGGGGCGAGCAGTACTTC